A single sample gave rise to the 20 T cell receptor beta chains below, sequenced in a study of blood T cell repertoires in COVID-19. Assay used: immunoSEQ multiplex PCR; TCRdb lists only in-frame clones, some missing. The sample has about 270,000 clones, roughly 86% seen once. The sample taken for sequencing was peripheral blood. These TCRs come from a man aged 40-49 years with active or convalescent COVID-19.

J is TRBJ2-1 and V is TRBV5-4; the D gene is possibly TRBD1 (6 bases). V was clipped by 0 bases and J by 2 bases, with 9 bases between them. The CDR3 has 15 amino acids. Germline V gene lookup returns CDR1 SGHNT and CDR2 YYREEE (reference sequence). This CDR3 is CASSLEQGPYNEQFF. DNA for the CDR3: TGTGCCAGCAGCTTGGAACAGGGCCCCTACAATGAGCAGTTCTTC.

CDR3 bases: TGCAGCGTTCGGAGACAGGGCTCCCTTCTCGGCTACACCTTC. Translation gives CSVRRQGSLLGYTF. This chain connects TRBV29-1 to TRBJ1-2; 7 bases align to TRBD1. The germline V gene encodes CDR1 SQVTM and CDR2 ANQGSEA. V shed 5 bases and J 8 bases; nucleotides not matched to a gene: 14. The CDR3 covers 14 residues.

V usage is TRBV2 and J usage is TRBJ2-7; D gene ambiguous. The CDR3 loop spans 10 amino acids. V was cut by 6 bases and J by 4 bases, with 4 bases left in between. Per germline, CDR1 SNHLY and CDR2 FYNNEI. In DNA, the CDR3 is TGTGCCAGCAGCCAGTACGAGCAGTACTTC. Translated: CASSQYEQYF.

This sequence joins TRBV5-1 and TRBJ1-1; a possible D gene is TRBD1 (5 bases). CDR3 length: 13 amino acids. Germline loops: CDR1 SGHRS, CDR2 YFSETQ. V dropped 2 bases and J dropped 5 bases, with 10 bases sitting between them. CDR3 protein: CASSFKEGTEAFF. CDR3 in DNA: TGCGCCAGCAGCTTTAAGGAGGGGACTGAAGCTTTCTTT. Looking up the rest from reference TRBV5-1 and TRBJ1-1 gives the full variable domain: KAGVTQTPRYLIKTRGQQVTLSCSPISGHRSVSWYQQTPGQGLQFLFEYFSETQRNKGNFPGRFSGRQFSNSRSEMNVSTLELGDSALYLCASSFKEGTEAFFGQGTRLTVV.

This clone was observed a single time. The CDR3 nucleotides are TGTGCCAGCAGTAGGGGAACTGAAGCTTTCTTT. It yields the protein CASSRGTEAFF. V gene TRBV6-5 combines with J gene TRBJ1-1; the D gene is possibly TRBD1 (5 bases). The germline V gene has CDR1 MNHEY and CDR2 SVGAGI. The V end lost 5 bases, the J end lost 5 bases, and 6 bases lay between the germline ends. The CDR3 consists of 11 residues.

The V gene is TRBV29-1, the J gene TRBJ1-1; 9 bases are a match to TRBD1. This CDR3 spans 13 amino acids. Germline values: CDR1 SQVTM, CDR2 ANQGSEA. The V and J ends lost 4 bases and 5 bases, in that order; junction bases with no gene match: 5. CDR3 coding DNA: TGCAGCGTTGCAAGGGACAGGGTAACTGAAGCTTTCTTT. It encodes CSVARDRVTEAFF. Drawing the rest from reference TRBV29-1 and TRBJ1-1, the complete variable domain is SAVISQKPSRDICQRGTSLTIQCQVDSQVTMMFWYRQQPGQSLTLIATANQGSEATYESGFVIDKFPISRPNLTFSTLTVSNMSPEDSSIYLCSVARDRVTEAFFGQGTRLTVV.

For this clone: Germline and junction disagree at one end, which may indicate a read error. The V and J genes are TRBV7-7 and TRBJ2-3; perhaps TRBD2 as D (5 bases). This CDR3 is 17 amino acids long. CDR1 is SSHAT, CDR2 FNYEAQ, per germline (reference sequence). The DNA of the CDR3 is TGTGCTAGCAGCTTTAAGAGCGGATACTTTTCCACAGATACGCAGTATTTT. Translating it yields CASSFKSGYFSTDTQYF.

The genes are TRBV18 and TRBJ1-3, with 7 nucleotides matching TRBD1. CDR3 size: 18 residues. The ends lost 4 bases at V and 4 bases at J; junction bases unmatched: 16. Germline V CDR1 and CDR2: KGHSH, LQKENI. In DNA form, the CDR3 reads TGTGCCAGCTCACAATTTCCCCTACAGGGGAGTCCAGGAAACACCATATATTTT. Amino acid sequence: CASSQFPLQGSPGNTIYF.

The rearrangement uses TRBV13 and TRBJ2-7; TRBD1 aligns across 11 bases. CDR1 and CDR2 (germline): PRHDT, FYEKMQ (reference sequence). Unmatched junction bases numbered 12, after V lost 5 bases and J lost 3 bases. CDR3 length equals 17 residues. The CDR3 loop reads CASSPHTPGQGGYEQYF. CDR3 sequence (DNA): TGTGCCAGCAGCCCCCACACTCCGGGACAGGGGGGCTACGAGCAGTACTTC.

This chain links TRBV18 with TRBJ2-3; TRBD2 agrees at 10 bases. This CDR3 has 16 residues. Trimming took 6 bases from V and 4 from J; bases not matched to a gene: 10. Germline V CDR1 and CDR2: KGHSH, LQKENI. The CDR3 reads CASSPSGSRGADTQYF. The CDR3, as DNA: TGTGCCAGCTCCCCTAGCGGGAGTCGTGGCGCAGATACGCAGTATTTT. Supplemented by reference TRBV18 and TRBJ2-3, the full variable domain reads NAGVMQNPRHLVRRRGQEARLRCSPMKGHSHVYWYRQLPEEGLKFMVYLQKENIIDESGMPKERFSAEFPKEGPSILRIQQVVRGDSAAYFCASSPSGSRGADTQYFGPGTRLTVL.

The chain uses TRBV19 and TRBJ1-5, with 7 bases aligning to TRBD1. The V and J ends lost 6 bases and 1 base, in that order; junction bases with no gene match: 6. CDR3 length: 15 residues. Germline-derived CDR1 and CDR2 are LNHDA and SQIVND (reference sequence). In DNA form, the CDR3 reads TGTGCCAGTAGCCCTCCGGGACAGAGCAATCAGCCCCAGCATTTT. Encoded protein: CASSPPGQSNQPQHF. The variable domain in full, with the rest retrieved from reference TRBV19 and TRBJ1-5, is DGGITQSPKYLFRKEGQNVTLSCEQNLNHDAMYWYRQDPGQGLRLIYYSQIVNDFQKGDIAEGYSVSREKKESFPLTVTSAQKNPTAFYLCASSPPGQSNQPQHFGDGTRLSIL.

The CDR3 loop reads CASSLAIQGPYGYTF. The CDR3, as DNA: TGTGCCAGCAGCTTAGCAATACAGGGCCCCTATGGCTACACCTTC. This chain joins TRBV7-2 and TRBJ1-2, with a possible D match to TRBD1 (6 bases). Trimming cost V 0 bases and J 4 bases, with 12 bases left between them. The germline V gene has CDR1 SGHTA and CDR2 FQGNSA. This CDR3 has 15 residues.

This clone has just one count. Different DNA sequences within this sample yield the same CDR3. The gene calls are TRBV4-1 and TRBJ1-5, with 10 nucleotides matching TRBD1. Trimming took 4 bases from V and 4 from J; bases not matched to a gene: 4. The CDR3 covers 15 residues. The germline CDR1 and CDR2 sequences are MGHRA and YSYEKL. The CDR3 sequence is CASSPGQGSNQPQHF. The CDR3, as DNA: TGCGCCAGCAGCCCGGGACAGGGGTCGAATCAGCCCCAGCATTTT.

In this sample, this clone turned up once. The V and J genes are TRBV24-1 and TRBJ1-2; no clear D gene. The CDR3 loop spans 14 amino acids. V was cut by 10 bases and J by 10 bases, with 24 bases left in between. Per germline, CDR1 KGHDR and CDR2 SFDVKD. CDR3 sequence (DNA): TGTGCCACTAAGAACTTGAGACAAAAGAATGACTACACCTTC. This sequence encodes CATKNLRQKNDYTF.

This chain uses TRBV5-6 with TRBJ2-1; D may be TRBD2 (6 bases). This CDR3 spans 12 amino acids. Germline CDR1 is SGHDT and CDR2 is YYEEEE. Trimming removed 3 bases from V and 14 bases from J, with 15 bases in between. In DNA form, the CDR3 reads TGTGCCAGCAGCTCTACCCGATGGGGGGAGTTCTTC. It codes for CASSSTRWGEFF.

This clone has a handful of counts. This chain uses TRBV7-3 with TRBJ1-6, with TRBD1 as a possible D gene (6 bases). The CDR3 covers 14 residues. V was pared by 1 base and J by 8 bases, with 9 bases between. Germline V lookup: CDR1 SGHTA, CDR2 FQGTGA. CDR3 region: CASSLKAGDSPLHF. The CDR3 DNA follows: TGTGCCAGCAGCTTAAAAGCAGGGGATTCACCCCTCCACTTT.

This clone was detected once. The chain links TRBV9 to TRBJ1-2; 8 bases map to TRBD1. This CDR3 is 17 amino acids long. Germline V gene data show CDR1 as SGDLS and CDR2 as YYNGEE. V was pared by 0 bases and J by 0 bases, with 7 bases of the junction left unmatched. The CDR3 loop reads CASSVGTQGQANYGYTF. CDR3 DNA sequence: TGTGCCAGCAGCGTAGGGACCCAGGGACAGGCTAACTATGGCTACACCTTC.

This chain uses TRBV29-1 with TRBJ2-1; maybe TRBD2 (6 bases). Germline values: CDR1 SQVTM, CDR2 ANQGSEA. V was shortened by 6 bases and J by 0 bases, with 21 bases between the two germline ends. The CDR3 is made up of 17 amino acids. Written as DNA, the CDR3 is TGCAGCGTCGACGACTATGCGGGGCTCCGCTCCTACAATGAGCAGTTCTTC. The encoded protein is CSVDDYAGLRSYNEQFF.

The chain recombines TRBV19 with TRBJ1-1; D might be TRBD1 (5 bases). Germline lookup yields CDR1 LNHDA and CDR2 SQIVND (reference sequence). V was pared by 7 bases and J by 5 bases, with 17 bases between. The CDR3 totals 14 residues. This CDR3 is CASTLAGPKTEAFF. CDR3 DNA sequence: TGTGCCAGTACTCTCGCGGGACCGAAGACTGAAGCTTTCTTT.

Written as DNA, the CDR3 is TGTGCCAGCAGTAGGGACAGGGACGAAAAACTGTTTTTT. Its protein product is CASSRDRDEKLFF. The chain joins TRBV6-5 to TRBJ1-4; the match to TRBD1 covers 9 bases. The V gene's germline CDR1 is MNHEY and CDR2 SVGAGI. The V and J ends lost 5 bases and 8 bases, in that order; junction bases with no gene match: 3. The CDR3 consists of 13 residues.